This is a list of T cell receptor beta chains from one sample in a study of T cells after yellow fever vaccination. In TCRdb, the 5' RACE reads were re-called with MiXCR into one record per CDR3 protein. Of 340,000 or so distinct CDR3 sequences in the sample, roughly an eighth were seen once. This sample comprised CD4+ T cells sorted from PBMCs, obtained 15 days after the yellow fever booster vaccination. Every receptor here comes from a man aged 18 to 29 who received the YFV17D yellow fever vaccine. Both conserved end residues are part of each CDR3. D genes are given only for firm matches. Part of the rows lack a size; the others show once, few, many or a class for expanded clones.

j_call: TRBJ2-3; clone_size: -; d_call: -; v_call: TRBV14; cdr3_aa: CASSPFVASTDTQYF; cdr3_nt: TGTGCCAGCAGCCCATTTGTCGCTAGCACAGATACGCAGTATTTT
j_call: TRBJ2-7; clone_size: -; d_call: TRBD2; v_call: TRBV7-9; cdr3_aa: CASNSGLAGGGEQYF; cdr3_nt: TGTGCCAGCAACTCGGGACTAGCGGGGGGAGGAGAGCAGTACTTC
j_call: TRBJ2-7; clone_size: few; d_call: -; v_call: TRBV2; cdr3_aa: CASRGTIDSAYEQYF; cdr3_nt: TGTGCCAGCAGAGGGACAATAGATTCGGCCTACGAGCAGTACTTC
j_call: TRBJ1-1; clone_size: few; d_call: -; v_call: TRBV2; cdr3_aa: CASRLGVNTEAFF; cdr3_nt: TGTGCCAGCCGACTGGGAGTCAACACTGAAGCTTTCTTT
j_call: TRBJ2-5; clone_size: few; d_call: -; v_call: TRBV20-1; cdr3_aa: CSAPTGRETQYF; cdr3_nt: TGCAGTGCCCCCACGGGGAGAGAGACCCAGTACTTC
j_call: TRBJ1-4; clone_size: -; d_call: -; v_call: TRBV12-3/TRBV12-4; cdr3_aa: CALPGARAEKLFF; cdr3_nt: TGTGCCCTGCCCGGGGCGCGCGCTGAAAAACTGTTTTTT
j_call: TRBJ2-2; clone_size: few; d_call: -; v_call: TRBV12-3/TRBV12-4; cdr3_aa: CASSPNRLGAGELFF; cdr3_nt: TGTGCCAGCAGTCCCAATCGGTTAGGGGCCGGGGAGCTGTTTTTT
j_call: TRBJ1-5; clone_size: -; d_call: -; v_call: TRBV6-6; cdr3_aa: CASSYHPPSDPQHF; cdr3_nt: TGTGCCAGCAGTTACCATCCCCCATCGGATCCCCAGCATTTT
j_call: TRBJ1-6; clone_size: -; d_call: TRBD1; v_call: TRBV6-2/TRBV6-3; cdr3_aa: CASSTDRVSSPLHF; cdr3_nt: TGTGCCAGCAGCACGGACAGGGTGTCGTCACCCCTCCACTTT
j_call: TRBJ1-1; clone_size: -; d_call: -; v_call: TRBV11-2; cdr3_aa: CASSPSALGEHAFF; cdr3_nt: TGTGCCAGCAGCCCATCCGCTTTAGGGGAACATGCTTTCTTT
j_call: TRBJ2-1; clone_size: many; d_call: -; v_call: TRBV4-2; cdr3_aa: CASSQGGPTRRNEQFF; cdr3_nt: TGTGCCAGCAGCCAAGGGGGCCCCACGCGGCGCAATGAGCAGTTCTTC
j_call: TRBJ2-3; clone_size: -; d_call: TRBD2; v_call: TRBV12-3/TRBV12-4; cdr3_aa: CASSTPGASGGTDTQYF; cdr3_nt: TGTGCCAGCAGTACCCCGGGGGCTAGCGGGGGCACAGATACGCAGTATTTT
j_call: TRBJ2-3; clone_size: -; d_call: -; v_call: TRBV7-3; cdr3_aa: CASSFTPPGAGRSTQYF; cdr3_nt: TGTGCCAGCAGCTTCACTCCCCCGGGAGCTGGGCGCAGCACGCAGTATTTT
j_call: TRBJ2-5; clone_size: few; d_call: TRBD1; v_call: TRBV7-6; cdr3_aa: CASSLKRGQGPGETQYF; cdr3_nt: TGTGCCAGCAGCTTAAAGCGAGGACAGGGCCCGGGGGAGACCCAGTACTTC
j_call: TRBJ1-4; clone_size: many; d_call: -; v_call: TRBV7-9; cdr3_aa: CASSSSGSEKLFF; cdr3_nt: TGTGCCAGCAGCTCCTCAGGGAGTGAAAAACTGTTTTTT
j_call: TRBJ1-2; clone_size: few; d_call: -; v_call: TRBV19; cdr3_aa: CASSMPGGSNYGYTF; cdr3_nt: TGTGCCAGTAGTATGCCGGGAGGGTCTAACTATGGCTACACCTTC
j_call: TRBJ2-2; clone_size: -; d_call: -; v_call: TRBV11-2; cdr3_aa: CASRPQPGELFF; cdr3_nt: TGTGCCAGCAGGCCGCAACCCGGGGAGCTGTTTTTT
j_call: TRBJ2-1; clone_size: few; d_call: -; v_call: TRBV20-1; cdr3_aa: CSARPYSDEQFF; cdr3_nt: TGCAGTGCTAGACCCTACTCGGATGAGCAGTTCTTC
j_call: TRBJ1-1; clone_size: few; d_call: -; v_call: TRBV2; cdr3_aa: CASSEFTNTEAFF; cdr3_nt: TGTGCCAGCAGTGAATTCACGAACACTGAAGCTTTCTTT
j_call: TRBJ1-5; clone_size: many; d_call: -; v_call: TRBV15; cdr3_aa: CATSRGRGGSNQPQHF; cdr3_nt: TGTGCCACCAGCAGAGGCAGGGGCGGAAGCAATCAGCCCCAGCATTTT
j_call: TRBJ1-5; clone_size: few; d_call: -; v_call: TRBV15; cdr3_aa: CATSRVSSQPQHF; cdr3_nt: TGTGCCACCAGCAGAGTATCGAGCCAGCCCCAGCATTTT
j_call: TRBJ2-3; clone_size: -; d_call: TRBD1; v_call: TRBV19; cdr3_aa: CASSSLQGSTDTQYF; cdr3_nt: TGTGCCAGTAGTTCTCTACAGGGGAGTACAGATACGCAGTATTTT
j_call: TRBJ1-5; clone_size: -; d_call: -; v_call: TRBV15; cdr3_aa: CATSRDQGVRPQHF; cdr3_nt: TGTGCCACCAGCAGAGATCAAGGGGTGCGGCCCCAGCATTTT
j_call: TRBJ2-7; clone_size: many; d_call: TRBD1; v_call: TRBV7-9; cdr3_aa: CASSLTGPYEQYF; cdr3_nt: TGTGCCAGCAGCTTGACAGGGCCCTACGAGCAGTACTTC
j_call: TRBJ2-1; clone_size: -; d_call: -; v_call: TRBV9; cdr3_aa: CASSVGPSYNEQFF; cdr3_nt: TGTGCCAGCAGCGTAGGCCCCTCCTACAATGAGCAGTTCTTC
j_call: TRBJ2-3; clone_size: -; d_call: -; v_call: TRBV4-3; cdr3_aa: CASSLYGQGGDTQYF; cdr3_nt: TGCGCCAGCAGCCTCTACGGTCAGGGGGGAGATACGCAGTATTTT
j_call: TRBJ2-5; clone_size: -; d_call: -; v_call: TRBV3-1; cdr3_aa: CASSLTWETQYF; cdr3_nt: TGTGCCAGCAGCTTAACATGGGAGACCCAGTACTTC
j_call: TRBJ2-1; clone_size: -; d_call: -; v_call: TRBV7-2; cdr3_aa: CASSLRLVPNEQFF; cdr3_nt: TGTGCCAGCAGCCTCAGACTAGTTCCTAATGAGCAGTTCTTC
j_call: TRBJ1-1; clone_size: many; d_call: -; v_call: TRBV2; cdr3_aa: CASSEGPGTEAFF; cdr3_nt: TGTGCCAGCAGTGAAGGCCCGGGCACTGAAGCTTTCTTT
j_call: TRBJ2-6; clone_size: -; d_call: -; v_call: TRBV4-1; cdr3_aa: CASSQVNGGLGANVLTF; cdr3_nt: TGCGCCAGCAGCCAGGTAAACGGGGGACTTGGGGCCAACGTCCTGACTTTC
j_call: TRBJ2-7; clone_size: few; d_call: TRBD2; v_call: TRBV2; cdr3_aa: CASSSLAGGPHEQYF; cdr3_nt: TGTGCCAGCAGTTCACTAGCGGGGGGGCCCCACGAGCAGTACTTC
j_call: TRBJ2-7; clone_size: -; d_call: TRBD2; v_call: TRBV12-3/TRBV12-4; cdr3_aa: CASSLSSGGVYEQYF; cdr3_nt: TGTGCCAGCAGTTTATCTAGCGGGGGCGTCTACGAGCAGTACTTC
j_call: TRBJ2-1; clone_size: -; d_call: -; v_call: TRBV19; cdr3_aa: CASSIAFSSYNEQFF; cdr3_nt: TGTGCCAGTAGTATTGCCTTTAGCTCCTACAATGAGCAGTTCTTC
j_call: TRBJ1-5; clone_size: -; d_call: -; v_call: TRBV2; cdr3_aa: CASRRGGWPQHF; cdr3_nt: TGTGCCAGCAGAAGAGGGGGATGGCCCCAGCATTTT
j_call: TRBJ2-4; clone_size: -; d_call: -; v_call: TRBV7-2; cdr3_aa: CASSLITGLAKNIQYF; cdr3_nt: TGTGCCAGCAGCTTAATAACGGGACTAGCCAAAAACATTCAGTACTTC
j_call: TRBJ2-3; clone_size: many; d_call: TRBD1; v_call: TRBV15; cdr3_aa: CATSRALAGTGKTDTQYF; cdr3_nt: TGTGCCACCAGCAGAGCCCTGGCCGGGACAGGGAAAACAGATACGCAGTATTTT